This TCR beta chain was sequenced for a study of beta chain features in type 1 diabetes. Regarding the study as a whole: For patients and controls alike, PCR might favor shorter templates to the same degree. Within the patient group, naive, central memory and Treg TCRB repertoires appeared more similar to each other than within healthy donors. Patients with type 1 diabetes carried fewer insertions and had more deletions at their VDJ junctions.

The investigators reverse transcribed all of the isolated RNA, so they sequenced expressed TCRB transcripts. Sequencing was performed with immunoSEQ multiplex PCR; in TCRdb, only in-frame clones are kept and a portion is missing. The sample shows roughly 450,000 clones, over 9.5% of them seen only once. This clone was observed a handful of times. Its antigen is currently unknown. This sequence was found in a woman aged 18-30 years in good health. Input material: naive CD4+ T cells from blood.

The CDR3 protein is CASRPGTGQYEQYF. The CDR3 DNA sequence: TGTGCCAGCAGACCCGGGACAGGGCAATACGAGCAGTACTTC. The V call is TRBV6-6, the J call TRBJ2-7, with 9 bases aligning to TRBD1. V shed 6 bases and J 4 bases; nucleotides not matched to a gene: 7. The CDR3 has 14 amino acids. CDR1 is MNHNY and CDR2 is SVGAGI in the germline V gene (reference sequence).